The subject of this entry is one T cell receptor beta chain. Its antigen remains unidentified. This record belongs to a study of T-cell reconstitution after alpha-beta-depleted transplantation in children. Study results and caveats: Some patients' high day-60 TCRbeta diversity was attributed to recipient cells surviving conditioning. A year post-transplant, T-cell counts and diversity derived mostly from newly produced T cells. Reportedly, only several hundred clones from non-depleted graft cells drove alpha-beta T-cell counts at about two months.

TCRbeta library construction was performed incorporating unique molecular identifiers. TCRdb fed the PCR reads into MiXCR, producing one record per CDR3 protein. The sample gives about 420,000 distinct CDR3 sequences, 15% to 20% of which show up once; under 30% is in the top ten. Looked up from germline, CDR1 is MNHEY and CDR2 is SMNVEV (reference sequence). Trimming at V came to 8 bases and at J to 5 bases, leaving 9 bases not matched to a gene. The CDR3 spans 15 residues. This chain links TRBV27 with TRBJ2-2; 9 positions match TRBD1. The sequenced sample was PBMCs, mostly from graft donor cells, obtained 360 days after TCRalphabeta/CD19-depleted stem cell transplant. This clonotype originated in a boy younger than two who had a stem cell transplant for Wiskott-Aldrich syndrome, so the T cells may come from the graft donor. The CDR3 is CASHPGQGLTGELFF. In nucleotides, the CDR3 is TGTGCCAGCCATCCGGGACAGGGACTAACCGGGGAGCTGTTTTTT.